This T cell receptor (beta chain) was retrieved from a study of cytomegalovirus exposure and HLA in healthy donors. General study findings and limits: Among the CMV-associated chains, a few were confirmed in vitro as specific for CMV antigens.

The PCR ran on 60 Vbeta and 13 Jbeta primers. Produced via immunoSEQ multiplex PCR; TCRdb's table is partial and in-frame only. The sample carries under 200,000 clones, 60% to 80% recorded once. The CDR3 is 14 residues long. Trimming stripped 4 bases from V and 13 bases from J, with 22 bases between. The germline V gene has CDR1 SEHNR and CDR2 FQNEAQ (reference sequence). In the case of this clone: Antigen: not known.

This TCR derives from a woman between 40 and 50 years old in good health and CMV-seropositive. The source material was PBMCs. The V gene is TRBV7-9, the J gene TRBJ1-2; D perhaps matches TRBD1 (6 bases). For the CDR3, the DNA is TGTGCCAGCAGCTCTACCATAGGGACCGCCAGGGGCACCTTC. Translated, it gives CASSSTIGTARGTF.